This T cell receptor beta chain stems from a study of blood T cell repertoires in COVID-19. The germline CDR1 and CDR2 sequences are MDHEN and SYDVKM. The CDR3 sequence is 14 residues long. V was cut by 5 bases and J by 1 base, with 9 bases left in between. How the authors handled the data: Amplification of reference gene primers was used by the study to estimate nucleated cell counts. Assay used: immunoSEQ multiplex PCR; TCRdb lists only in-frame clones, some missing. Clonal size and the V and J genes are those of that table, whereas D and trimming came from the DNA. The data show roughly 250,000 clones, around 83% seen once.

The rearrangement joins TRBV28 to TRBJ1-5; D is perhaps TRBD1 (5 bases). Source material: peripheral blood. This receptor was obtained from a woman of 80 years or more with acute or convalescent COVID-19. CDR3 nucleotides: TGTGCCAGCAGTCTCAGACAGAGCAATCAGCCCCAGCATTTT. Translating gives CASSLRQSNQPQHF.